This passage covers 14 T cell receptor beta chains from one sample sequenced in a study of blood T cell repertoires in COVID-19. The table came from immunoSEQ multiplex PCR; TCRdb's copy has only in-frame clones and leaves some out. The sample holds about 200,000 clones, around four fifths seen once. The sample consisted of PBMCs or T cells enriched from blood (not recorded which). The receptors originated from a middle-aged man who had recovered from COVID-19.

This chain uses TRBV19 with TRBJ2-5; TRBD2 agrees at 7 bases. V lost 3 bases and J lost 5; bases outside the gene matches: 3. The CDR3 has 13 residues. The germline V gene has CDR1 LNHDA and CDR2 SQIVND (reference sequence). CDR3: CASSILGGETQYF. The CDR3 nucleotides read TGTGCCAGTAGTATCCTCGGGGGGGAGACCCAGTACTTC. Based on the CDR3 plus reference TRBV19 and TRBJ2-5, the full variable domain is DGGITQSPKYLFRKEGQNVTLSCEQNLNHDAMYWYRQDPGQGLRLIYYSQIVNDFQKGDIAEGYSVSREKKESFPLTVTSAQKNPTAFYLCASSILGGETQYFGPGTRLLVL.

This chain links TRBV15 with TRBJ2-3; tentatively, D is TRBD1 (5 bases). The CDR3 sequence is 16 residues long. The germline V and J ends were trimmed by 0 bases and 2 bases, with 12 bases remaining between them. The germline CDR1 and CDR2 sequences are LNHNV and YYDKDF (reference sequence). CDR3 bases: TGTGCCACCAGCAGAGATTTCGACAGTCTCACAGATACGCAGTATTTT. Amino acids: CATSRDFDSLTDTQYF.

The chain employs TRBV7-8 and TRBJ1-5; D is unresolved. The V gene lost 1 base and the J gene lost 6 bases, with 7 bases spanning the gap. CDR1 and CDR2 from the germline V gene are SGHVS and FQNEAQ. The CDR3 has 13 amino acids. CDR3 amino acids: CASSLEEGQPQHF. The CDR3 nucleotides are TGTGCCAGCAGCTTAGAGGAGGGTCAGCCCCAGCATTTT.

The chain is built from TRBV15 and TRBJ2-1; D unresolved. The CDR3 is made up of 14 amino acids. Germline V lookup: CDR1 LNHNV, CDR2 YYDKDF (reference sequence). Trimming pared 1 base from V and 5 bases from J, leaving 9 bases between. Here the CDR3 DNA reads TGTGCCACCAGCAGAGGTCGCGGTGACAATGAGCAGTTCTTC. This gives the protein CATSRGRGDNEQFF.

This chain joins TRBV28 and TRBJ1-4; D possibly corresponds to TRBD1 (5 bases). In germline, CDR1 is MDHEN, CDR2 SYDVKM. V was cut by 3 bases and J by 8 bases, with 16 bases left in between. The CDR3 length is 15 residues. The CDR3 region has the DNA TGTGCCAGCAGTTTGGCGACAGCCATGGGGGAAAAACTGTTTTTT. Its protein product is CASSLATAMGEKLFF.

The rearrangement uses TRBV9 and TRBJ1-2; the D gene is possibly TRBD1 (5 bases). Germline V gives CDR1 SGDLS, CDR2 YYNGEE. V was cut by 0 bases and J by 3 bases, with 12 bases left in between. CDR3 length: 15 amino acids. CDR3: CASSVADGHYYGYTF. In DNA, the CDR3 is TGTGCCAGCAGCGTAGCTGACGGACACTACTATGGCTACACCTTC.

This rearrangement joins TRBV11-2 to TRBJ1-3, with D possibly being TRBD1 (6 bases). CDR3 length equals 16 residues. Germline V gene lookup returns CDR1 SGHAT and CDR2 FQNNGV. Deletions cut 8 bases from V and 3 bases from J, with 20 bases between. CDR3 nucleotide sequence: TGTGCCAGCCCTACGGGGCAGGGGATGTATGGAAACACCATATATTTT. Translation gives CASPTGQGMYGNTIYF.

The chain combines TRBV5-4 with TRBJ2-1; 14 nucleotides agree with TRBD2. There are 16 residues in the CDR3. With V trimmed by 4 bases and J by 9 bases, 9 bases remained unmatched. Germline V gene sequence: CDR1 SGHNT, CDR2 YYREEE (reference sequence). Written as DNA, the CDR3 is TGTGCCAGCAGCCTTCGACTAGCGGGAGGGCCCGCTGAGCAGTTCTTC. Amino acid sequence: CASSLRLAGGPAEQFF.

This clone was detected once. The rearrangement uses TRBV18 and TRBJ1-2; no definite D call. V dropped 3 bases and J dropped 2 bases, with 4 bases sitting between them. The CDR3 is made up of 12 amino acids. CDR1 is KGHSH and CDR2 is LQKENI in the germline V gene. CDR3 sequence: CASSPGNYGYTF. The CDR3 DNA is TGTGCCAGCTCACCCGGGAACTATGGCTACACCTTC.

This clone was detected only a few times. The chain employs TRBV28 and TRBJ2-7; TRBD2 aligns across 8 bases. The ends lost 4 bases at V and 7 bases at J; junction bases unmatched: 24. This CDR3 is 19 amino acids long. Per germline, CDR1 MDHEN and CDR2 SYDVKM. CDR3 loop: CASSSPAERAGVNVLEQYF. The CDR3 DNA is TGTGCCAGCAGTTCCCCTGCTGAGCGAGCGGGAGTAAATGTTCTAGAGCAGTACTTC.

DNA of the CDR3: TGCGCCAGCAGCCCCCGGGACAGATTATTTGGCTACACCTTC. Amino acids: CASSPRDRLFGYTF. V is TRBV4-3 and J is TRBJ1-2; TRBD1 agrees at 7 bases. The germline V gene has CDR1 LGHNA and CDR2 YSLEER. V shed 4 bases and J 7 bases; nucleotides not matched to a gene: 9. The CDR3 length is 14 residues.

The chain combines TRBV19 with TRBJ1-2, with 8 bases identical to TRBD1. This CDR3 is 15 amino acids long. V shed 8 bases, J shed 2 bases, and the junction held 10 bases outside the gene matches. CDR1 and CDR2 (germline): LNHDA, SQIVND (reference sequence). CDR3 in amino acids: CASASGGAGNYGYTF. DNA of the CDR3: TGTGCCAGTGCCTCAGGGGGCGCGGGAAACTATGGCTACACCTTC.

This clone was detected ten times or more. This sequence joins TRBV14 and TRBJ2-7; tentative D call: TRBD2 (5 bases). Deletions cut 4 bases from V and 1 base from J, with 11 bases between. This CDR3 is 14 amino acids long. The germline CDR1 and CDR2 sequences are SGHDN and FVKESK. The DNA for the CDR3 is TGTGCCAGCAGCCCCACCCCGGGGTCCTACGAGCAGTACTTC. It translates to CASSPTPGSYEQYF.

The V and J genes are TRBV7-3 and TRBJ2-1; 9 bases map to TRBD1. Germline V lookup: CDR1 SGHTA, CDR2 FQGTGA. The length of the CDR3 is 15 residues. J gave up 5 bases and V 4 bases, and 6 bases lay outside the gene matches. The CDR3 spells CASSSGQGGNNEQFF. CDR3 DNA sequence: TGTGCCAGCAGCTCGGGACAGGGAGGGAACAATGAGCAGTTCTTC.